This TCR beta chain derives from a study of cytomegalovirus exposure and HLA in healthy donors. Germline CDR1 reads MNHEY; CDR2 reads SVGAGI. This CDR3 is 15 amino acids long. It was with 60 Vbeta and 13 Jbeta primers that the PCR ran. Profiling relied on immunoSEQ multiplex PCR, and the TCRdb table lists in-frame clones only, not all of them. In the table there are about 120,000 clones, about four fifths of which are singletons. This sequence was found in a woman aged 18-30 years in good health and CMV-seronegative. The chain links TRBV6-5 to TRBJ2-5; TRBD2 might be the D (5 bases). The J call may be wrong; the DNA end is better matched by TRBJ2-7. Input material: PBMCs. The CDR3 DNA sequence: TGTGCCAGCAGTTACGAGAGAGGGTCTACCTACGAGCAGTACTTC. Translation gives CASSYERGSTYEQYF.